The 10 T cell receptor beta chains below were found in one sample sequenced in a study of CD8 T cells in ankylosing spondylitis. TCRdb re-analysed the 5' RACE reads in MiXCR, keeping a single row per CDR3 protein. Among about 340,000 distinct CDR3 sequences, approximately 15% were seen once, and the ten largest hold 0.9% to 1.2%. Material: blood, either unsorted or a sorted T cell fraction (not recorded which). The receptors shown here come from a male donor with ankylosing spondylitis or in good health (not recorded which).

The chain joins TRBV12-3 or TRBV12-4 to TRBJ2-7; 10 bases line up with TRBD2. Trimming at V came to 6 bases and at J to 6 bases, leaving 11 bases not matched to a gene. This CDR3 has 15 residues. The CDR3 reads CASSTTSGVPLEQYF. Here the CDR3 DNA reads TGTGCCAGCAGCACAACTAGCGGGGTACCCCTCGAGCAGTACTTC.

This clonotype was picked up many times. This chain links TRBV7-2 with TRBJ1-1, with D possibly TRBD1 on 6 matching bases. Germline V gives CDR1 SGHTA, CDR2 FQGNSA. This CDR3 is 13 amino acids long. V lost 5 bases and J lost 4, with 11 bases in between. The CDR3 loop is CASSQRGSTEAFF. CDR3 in DNA: TGTGCCAGCAGCCAAAGGGGGAGCACTGAAGCTTTCTTT.

The chain couples TRBV20-1 to TRBJ1-1; weak D call: TRBD1 (6 bases). The V end was cut by 1 base, the J end by 4 bases, with 10 bases between. Germline values: CDR1 DFQATT, CDR2 SNEGSKA (reference sequence). This CDR3 comprises 13 residues. This chain's CDR3 is CSARAGAITEAFF. The CDR3 nucleotides read TGCAGTGCTAGAGCAGGGGCGATCACTGAAGCTTTCTTT.

This clonotype was detected a few times. V gene TRBV29-1 combines with J gene TRBJ2-1, with TRBD1 as a possible D gene (8 bases). This CDR3 is 13 amino acids long. V lost 6 bases, J lost 6 bases, and 15 bases lay in between. CDR1 and CDR2 (germline): SQVTM, ANQGSEA. This CDR3 reads CSVGTGLGNEQFF. The DNA of the CDR3 is TGCAGCGTCGGGACAGGACTAGGCAATGAGCAGTTCTTC.

This clonotype was counted between two and nine times. The V call is TRBV21-1, the J call TRBJ2-2. TRBV21-1 is assigned pseudogene status. The CDR3 spans 13 residues. The CDR3 bases are TGTGCCAGCAGCAAAGGGCTTCCCCGGGAGCTGTTTTTT. Its protein is CASSKGLPRELFF.

J is TRBJ2-1 and V is TRBV28; D may be TRBD1 or TRBD2 (5 bases each). Germline assignment: CDR1 MDHEN and CDR2 SYDVKM. Trimming left V 6 bases short and J 5 bases short, with 11 bases between. The CDR3 has 13 residues. The CDR3 DNA reads TGTGCCAGCAGAGCTACGGGGCACAATGAGCAGTTCTTC. It is translated as CASRATGHNEQFF.

V is TRBV19 and J is TRBJ2-7; 8 nucleotides match TRBD1. The CDR3 sequence is 11 residues long. Per the germline V gene, CDR1 is LNHDA and CDR2 is SQIVND (reference sequence). V was clipped by 7 bases and J by 5 bases; unmatched bases: 1. CDR3 residues: CASTRGHEQYF. The CDR3 DNA follows: TGTGCCAGTACCAGGGGGCACGAGCAGTACTTC.

This clonotype was recorded at least ten times. CDR3 in amino acids: CSVVTSGGYLKTQYF. The DNA of the CDR3 is TGCAGCGTTGTAACTAGCGGGGGGTATTTGAAGACCCAGTACTTC. The genes are TRBV29-1 and TRBJ2-5, with 12 bases fitting TRBD2. The CDR3 length is 15 residues. Unmatched junction bases numbered 9, after V lost 4 bases and J lost 6 bases. The germline V gene has CDR1 SQVTM and CDR2 ANQGSEA.

This clonotype turned up a few times. V usage is TRBV12-3 or TRBV12-4 and J usage is TRBJ2-7; D gene unclear. There are 15 residues in the CDR3. V was clipped by 3 bases and J by 0 bases, with 12 bases between them. CDR3 sequence: CASSFRFSSSYEQYF. The CDR3 DNA sequence: TGTGCCAGCAGTTTCCGGTTTTCAAGCTCCTACGAGCAGTACTTC.

This clonotype has only a few counts. The CDR3 is CASTQGQGWFNYGYTF. The CDR3 DNA reads TGTGCCAGCACCCAGGGACAGGGATGGTTTAACTATGGCTACACCTTC. V and J are TRBV9 and TRBJ1-2, with 9 positions matching TRBD1. The junction had 10 bases not matched to a gene; V was cut back by 6 bases and J by 1 base. The CDR3 extends over 16 amino acids. Germline V gene sequence: CDR1 SGDLS, CDR2 YYNGEE.